These T cell receptor beta chains were read from a single sample in a study of cytomegalovirus exposure and HLA in healthy donors. Repertoires were generated with immunoSEQ multiplex PCR, while TCRdb's copy carries only in-frame clones and drops some. The specimen's table records 45,000 to 60,000 clones. Sequences were obtained from PBMCs. These receptors were collected from a woman between 35 and 50 years old in good health and CMV-seronegative. Each CDR3 is given with its conserved first and last residue. D genes are given only for firm matches.

length	J	D	V	DNA	CDR3
14	TRBJ2-3	.	TRBV19	TGTGCCAGTACCCGGAGGGGAGGTGAAGATACGCAGTATTTT	CASTRRGGEDTQYF
11	TRBJ1-1	.	TRBV5-6	TGTGCCAGCATCGGGTGGAACGAAGCTTTCTTT	CASIGWNEAFF
13	TRBJ1-6	.	TRBV28	TGTGCCAGCAGTTTTGGGGGGAATTCACCCCTACACTTT	CASSFGGNSPLHF
12	TRBJ2-7	.	TRBV6-5	TGTGCCAGCACCGGGGGTGCCTACGAGCAGTACTTC	CASTGGAYEQYF
14	TRBJ2-7	.	TRBV6-5	TGTGCCAGCAGATTCAGTCACGGAGATCACGAGCAGTACTTC	CASRFSHGDHEQYF
20	TRBJ2-5	TRBD2	TRBV9	TGTGCCAGCAGTTCCTCACCCCCGGGACTAGCGGGAGGCCCGCAAGAGACCCAGTACTTC	CASSSSPPGLAGGPQETQYF
15	TRBJ1-6	.	TRBV6-1	TGTGCCAGCAGTGGGCAGGGTGGCAATAATTCACCCCTCCACTTT	CASSGQGGNNSPLHF
14	TRBJ2-7	.	TRBV7-3	TGTGCCAGCAGCACTTCGCACGGGGTCAACGAGCAGTACTTC	CASSTSHGVNEQYF
16	TRBJ2-5	TRBD1	TRBV28	TGTGCCAGCAGTTTAGTTCCCAGGGGGTTGGCGGAGACCCAGTACTTC	CASSLVPRGLAETQYF
14	TRBJ1-5	.	TRBV14	TGTGCCAGCAGCCCGAGAGATAGCAATCAGCCCCAGCATTTT	CASSPRDSNQPQHF
15	TRBJ1-3	.	TRBV5-8	TGTGCCAGCAGCCCGGGACACGGTGGAGGAAACACCATATATTTT	CASSPGHGGGNTIYF
14	TRBJ2-7	TRBD1	TRBV15	TGTGCCACCAGCTCGACAGGGGCTTACTACGAGCAGTACTTC	CATSSTGAYYEQYF
16	TRBJ2-7	TRBD1	TRBV7-2	TGTGCCAGCAGCCCCTGGGACAGCCGATTTTCCTACGAGCAGTACTTC	CASSPWDSRFSYEQYF
15	TRBJ1-4	.	TRBV2	TGTGCCAGCAGGGCAGAACAGGCAACTAATGAAAAACTGTTTTTT	CASRAEQATNEKLFF
16	TRBJ2-3	TRBD2	TRBV19	TGTGCCAGTAGCATCTGGCGGGGGGGATTCACAGATACGCAGTATTTT	CASSIWRGGFTDTQYF
15	TRBJ1-1	TRBD1	TRBV7-6	TGTGCCAGCAGCTCGAGGACAGGACTGAACACTGAAGCTTTCTTT	CASSSRTGLNTEAFF
14	TRBJ1-1	TRBD1	TRBV11-2	TGTGCCAGCAGCCAAGTGGCAGGGGGCACTGAAGCTTTCTTT	CASSQVAGGTEAFF
15	TRBJ1-3	TRBD1	TRBV18	TGTGCCAGCAGCCACGGGACAGGGGAAGAAAACACCATATATTTT	CASSHGTGEENTIYF
16	TRBJ2-7	TRBD1	TRBV4-3	TGCGCCAGCAGCCAAGGGGACAGGGGGCGGCCCTACGAGCAGTACTTC	CASSQGDRGRPYEQYF
13	TRBJ2-3	.	TRBV4-2	TGTGCCAGCAGCCCCCCAGGAACAGATACGCAGTATTTT	CASSPPGTDTQYF
14	TRBJ1-5	TRBD1	TRBV6-5	TGTGCCAGCAGTTGGGGGACAGGGGATCAGCCCCAGCATTTT	CASSWGTGDQPQHF
15	TRBJ2-5	TRBD1	TRBV28	TGTGCCAGCAGTTTACCCGGACAGGGGGGCGAGACCCAGTACTTC	CASSLPGQGGETQYF
14	TRBJ2-2	.	TRBV7-2	TGTGCCAGCAGCCCGGACAGAAACACCGGGGAGCTGTTTTTT	CASSPDRNTGELFF
15	TRBJ1-1	.	TRBV6-5	TGTGCCAGCAGACCCCGTGAAGCGCAACACACTGAAGCTTTCTTT	CASRPREAQHTEAFF